This T cell receptor beta chain was identified in a study of blood T cell repertoires in COVID-19. Study-wide background: PBMCs, B-cell-depleted T cells, or T cells provided the cDNA or gDNA that made up the material.

Original processing notes: From reference gene primer amplification, estimates of nucleated cell counts were derived. Measured with immunoSEQ multiplex PCR; TCRdb has only the in-frame clones, and not every one. D and trimming were read from the DNA, whereas the V and J calls and clone size are those reported in that table. This sample has roughly 160,000 clones, with 88% found just once. The ends were cut back, 0 bases at V and 6 bases at J, with 8 bases in the middle. From germline, CDR1 is LNHNV and CDR2 YYDKDF (reference sequence). This CDR3 is 13 amino acids long. Material for sequencing was peripheral blood. This TCR was sampled from a middle-aged man who had recovered from COVID-19. The chain couples TRBV15 to TRBJ1-1; D gene uncertain. The DNA of the CDR3 is TGTGCCACCAGCAGAGATCGAGGATCTGAAGCTTTCTTT. It translates to CATSRDRGSEAFF. Together with reference TRBV15 and TRBJ1-1, the CDR3 gives the full variable domain: DAMVIQNPRYQVTQFGKPVTLSCSQTLNHNVMYWYQQKSSQAPKLLFHYYDKDFNNEADTPDNFQSRRPNTSFCFLDIRSPGLGDTAMYLCATSRDRGSEAFFGQGTRLTVV.